The 25 T cell receptor beta chains listed next were all sequenced from one sample in a study of blood T cell repertoires in COVID-19. TCRdb's copy holds only in-frame clones and misses some; the assay was immunoSEQ multiplex PCR. The data contain 110,000 or so clones, 87% of them singletons. The specimen sequenced was peripheral blood. The receptors were sampled from a human donor in a cohort sampled during active COVID-19.

The chain recombines TRBV11-3 with TRBJ2-5; TRBD2 might be the D (5 bases). Germline V lookup: CDR1 SGHNT, CDR2 YENEEA. CDR3 length: 17 residues. V was clipped by 5 bases and J by 2 bases, with 21 bases between them. CDR3: CASSNLFTREQQETQYF. CDR3 bases: TGTGCCAGCAGCAACCTATTCACTCGGGAACAGCAAGAGACCCAGTACTTC.

The chain recombines TRBV25-1 with TRBJ2-2; maybe TRBD1 (6 bases). The CDR3 runs to 15 residues. CDR1 MGHDK and CDR2 SYGVNS come from the germline V gene. Trimming left V 4 bases short and J 3 bases short, with 12 bases between. This CDR3 is CASSGPGVYTGELFF. As DNA, the CDR3 is TGTGCCAGCAGTGGCCCAGGGGTCTACACCGGGGAGCTGTTTTTT.

This clone was seen a single time. The CDR3 is CASSPTGPKANYGYTF. The CDR3 DNA follows: TGTGCCAGCAGCCCGACAGGACCCAAAGCTAACTATGGCTACACCTTC. V usage is TRBV14 and J usage is TRBJ1-2, with D possibly being TRBD1 (6 bases). V was clipped by 4 bases and J by 0 bases, with 15 bases between them. The CDR3 is 16 amino acids. Germline V lookup: CDR1 SGHDN, CDR2 FVKESK.

The chain couples TRBV2 to TRBJ1-6; 7 bases map to TRBD1. Germline V gene sequence: CDR1 SNHLY, CDR2 FYNNEI. V dropped 9 bases and J dropped 7; count of bases not matched to a gene: 6. The CDR3 sequence is 13 residues long. CDR3 sequence reads: CARRGQTNSPLHF. CDR3 sequence (DNA): TGTGCCAGGAGGGGACAGACAAATTCACCCCTCCACTTT.

The rearrangement links TRBV6-2 or TRBV6-3 to TRBJ2-2; 13 nucleotides agree with TRBD2. CDR3 length: 16 residues. Trimming at V came to 5 bases and at J to 7 bases, leaving 7 bases not matched to a gene. The germline V gene has CDR1 MNHEY and CDR2 SVGEGT. CDR3 sequence reads: CASSTWTSGGSGELFF. The CDR3 coding sequence is TGTGCCAGCAGTACCTGGACTAGCGGGGGCAGCGGGGAGCTGTTTTTT.

The V and J genes are TRBV5-1 and TRBJ2-1, with a weak D call TRBD2 (5 bases). The germline gives CDR1 SGHRS, CDR2 YFSETQ. The CDR3 spans 15 residues. V was shortened by 0 bases and J by 0 bases, with 7 bases between the two germline ends. CDR3 sequence: CASSLVAGSYNEQFF. The CDR3 DNA sequence: TGCGCCAGCAGCTTGGTGGCGGGCTCCTACAATGAGCAGTTCTTC.

This clone is a singleton in its sample. The rearrangement links TRBV6-1 to TRBJ1-3; 8 nucleotides match TRBD1. The CDR3 loop spans 16 amino acids. V gave up 2 bases and J gave up 4 bases; unmatched junction bases: 7. CDR1 is MNHNS, CDR2 SASEGT, per germline. The CDR3 sequence: CASSEFSWTGGNTIYF. Here the CDR3 DNA reads TGTGCCAGCAGTGAATTTAGCTGGACAGGGGGAAACACCATATATTTT.

V and J are TRBV5-1 and TRBJ1-1; TRBD1 is a possible D gene (5 bases). The germline gives CDR1 SGHRS, CDR2 YFSETQ. The CDR3 runs 14 residues. Trimming removed 1 base from V and 8 bases from J, with 15 bases in between. Here the CDR3 DNA reads TGCGCCAGCAGCTTGCAGGCGGGGGTCGGAGAAGCTTTCTTT. This gives the protein CASSLQAGVGEAFF.

The CDR3 bases are TGTGCCATCAGGCCGACTGAGCTGACCAACACTGAAGCTTTCTTT. This codes for CAIRPTELTNTEAFF. The chain carries TRBV10-3 and TRBJ1-1, with unresolved D. Deletions cut 6 bases from V and 2 bases from J, with 16 bases between. This CDR3 region has 15 residues. CDR1 is ENHRY and CDR2 is SYGVKD in the germline V gene.

CDR3 in amino acids: CASSPRGSGRSTDTQYF. The CDR3 DNA reads as TGTGCCAGCAGCCCCCGTGGTAGCGGGAGAAGCACAGATACGCAGTATTTT. This chain links TRBV9 with TRBJ2-3, with 9 bases that match TRBD2. Germline V CDR1 and CDR2: SGDLS, YYNGEE. J gave up 0 bases and V 4 bases, and 9 bases lay outside the gene matches. CDR3 size: 17 residues.

The J gene is TRBJ1-2, the V gene TRBV29-1, with D perhaps TRBD1 (6 bases). With 6 bases removed from V and 0 bases from J, the gap between germline ends came to 14 bases. The CDR3 loop spans 14 amino acids. Germline V CDR1 and CDR2: SQVTM, ANQGSEA. CDR3 coding DNA: TGCAGCGTACACGCGGGGGGCCCTAACTATGGCTACACCTTC. This translates into CSVHAGGPNYGYTF.

The CDR3 region is CATNTATGGEQYF. The DNA of the CDR3 is TGTGCCACTAACACCGCTACAGGGGGAGAGCAGTACTTC. The chain couples TRBV3-1 (or the pseudogene TRBV3-2) to TRBJ2-7; 8 bases are shared with TRBD1. V shed 10 bases and J 7 bases; nucleotides not matched to a gene: 12. In germline, CDR1 is LGHDT, CDR2 YNNKEL (reference sequence). The CDR3 sequence is 13 residues long.

The chain joins TRBV6-4 to TRBJ1-4, with 9 bases aligning to TRBD1. Germline values: CDR1 MRHNA, CDR2 SNTAGT. CDR3 size: 15 residues. J lost 7 bases, V lost 2 bases, and 5 bases had no gene match. CDR3 residues: CASSDTGTGSEKLFF. For the CDR3, the DNA is TGTGCCAGCAGTGACACCGGGACAGGGAGTGAAAAACTGTTTTTT.

The rearrangement joins TRBV25-1 to TRBJ1-1; D is uncertain. Trimming stripped 6 bases from V and 7 bases from J, with 12 bases between. CDR3 length equals 12 residues. CDR1 and CDR2 (germline): MGHDK, SYGVNS. This CDR3 is CASSPGEIEAFF. CDR3 sequence (DNA): TGTGCCAGCAGCCCCGGAGAGATTGAAGCTTTCTTT.

V is TRBV18 and J is TRBJ2-5, with TRBD2 matching over 16 bases. V gave up 4 bases and J gave up 5 bases; unmatched junction bases: 13. There are 19 residues in the CDR3. The V gene's germline CDR1 is KGHSH and CDR2 LQKENI. The DNA for the CDR3 is TGTGCCAGCTCACAGTCCGGGACTAGCGGGAGGGCCTCAGATGAGACCCAGTACTTC. It specifies CASSQSGTSGRASDETQYF.

This clone occurred a few times. V and J are TRBV24-1 and TRBJ2-3; 13 bases fit TRBD2. J lost 6 bases, V lost 4 bases, and 9 bases had no gene match. Germline values: CDR1 KGHDR, CDR2 SFDVKD. The CDR3 runs to 17 residues. The CDR3 DNA follows: TGTGCCACCAGTGACCCTTATGGACTAGCGGGGGCCGATACGCAGTATTTT. It is translated as CATSDPYGLAGADTQYF.

The count of this clone is one. The V call is TRBV18, the J call TRBJ1-3; D uncertain. The germline V gene encodes CDR1 KGHSH and CDR2 LQKENI. There are 14 residues in the CDR3. V shed 3 bases and J shed 1 base, with 7 bases lying between them. CDR3 nucleotides: TGTGCCAGCTCACCCGGTAGTTCTGGAAACACCATATATTTT. Its protein is CASSPGSSGNTIYF.

The rearrangement uses TRBV5-1 and TRBJ2-2; 12 bases fit TRBD1. CDR1 and CDR2 (germline): SGHRS, YFSETQ. The CDR3 spans 17 residues. Trimming removed 1 base from V and 4 bases from J; junction bases left unmatched: 5. This CDR3 is CASSLKGQGAPTGELFF. CDR3 DNA: TGCGCCAGCAGCTTGAAGGGACAGGGGGCGCCCACCGGGGAGCTGTTTTTT.

The chain joins TRBV21-1 to TRBJ1-1; TRBD1, as called in the table, went unchecked against the DNA. TRBV21-1 is a pseudogene locus. The CDR3 is made up of 17 amino acids. Here the CDR3 reads CASSKTDRGASDTEAFF. The CDR3 nucleotides read TGTGCCAGCAGCAAGACAGACAGGGGCGCCTCGGACACTGAAGCTTTCTTT.

CDR3 protein: CASSGLTSTGELFF. CDR3 sequence (DNA): TGTGCCAGCAGTGGCCTCACAAGCACCGGGGAGCTGTTTTTT. V gene TRBV25-1 combines with J gene TRBJ2-2; D unclear. CDR1 MGHDK and CDR2 SYGVNS come from the germline V gene. This CDR3 has 14 residues. Trimming shortened V by 4 bases and J by 4 bases, and 10 bases separated the two germline ends.

The V call is TRBV7-9, the J call TRBJ2-7; 7 nucleotides line up with TRBD1. Germline V gene sequence: CDR1 SEHNR, CDR2 FQNEAQ (reference sequence). The CDR3 is 16 residues long. With 1 base clipped from V and 2 bases from J, the junction kept 8 bases outside the gene matches. CDR3 amino acids: CASSLGGTASPYEQYF. The CDR3 region has the DNA TGTGCCAGCAGCTTAGGAGGGACAGCCTCACCCTACGAGCAGTACTTC.

V gene TRBV6-6 combines with J gene TRBJ2-3; 15 positions agree with TRBD2. V dropped 2 bases and J dropped 9; count of bases not matched to a gene: 6. The CDR3 runs 16 residues. The germline V gene encodes CDR1 MNHNY and CDR2 SVGAGI (reference sequence). CDR3 DNA: TGTGCCAGCAGTTACCCAGGACTAGCGGGAGGGAGCACGCAGTATTTT. It codes for CASSYPGLAGGSTQYF.

The chain recombines TRBV11-3 with TRBJ2-1, with TRBD2 matching 7 bases. Losses at the gene ends were 7 bases for V and 4 bases for J; bases not matched to a gene: 10. From germline, CDR1 is SGHNT and CDR2 YENEEA. The CDR3 length is 15 residues. The CDR3, as DNA: TGTGCCAGCACCCGTGGGGGGGGTCGGTACAATGAGCAGTTCTTC. Amino acids: CASTRGGGRYNEQFF.

The V gene is TRBV29-1, the J gene TRBJ2-7, with 8 nucleotides matching TRBD1. CDR1 is SQVTM and CDR2 is ANQGSEA in the germline V gene. The V segment lost 6 bases and the J segment 3 bases; nucleotides outside the gene matches: 13. The CDR3 has 15 residues. CDR3 protein: CSVAAGTGSRYEQYF. In DNA, the CDR3 is TGCAGCGTCGCCGCCGGGACAGGTTCCCGCTACGAGCAGTACTTC.

The chain combines TRBV5-4 with TRBJ2-7, with 8 bases that match TRBD1. The trim removed 0 bases at V and 6 bases at J, leaving 8 bases unmatched. Germline V lookup: CDR1 SGHNT, CDR2 YYREEE (reference sequence). This CDR3 spans 15 amino acids. CDR3 DNA: TGTGCCAGCAGCTTGGAAGGACAGGGCGGACGCGAGCAGTACTTC. It translates to CASSLEGQGGREQYF.